The clone carrying this T cell receptor (beta chain) has ten or more counts. Over 18 months, lack of ophthalmopathy progression marked Graves' hyperthyroidism as stable. This record belongs to a study of T cells in Graves' hyperthyroidism and ophthalmopathy. Using RNA transcripts as the source, TCR beta CDR3 regions were amplified. HTBI primers were the set used in a first-round RT-PCR of the TCR CDR3. One entry per CDR3 protein results from TCRdb running MiXCR on the multiplex PCR reads. Among around 440,000 distinct CDR3 sequences listed, 15% to 18% were seen once. Trimming pared 5 bases from V and 3 bases from J, leaving 11 bases between. The CDR3 runs to 13 residues. The germline V gene encodes CDR1 MNHEY and CDR2 SVGEGT.

The receptor was derived from a young woman with Graves' hyperthyroidism. The chain links TRBV6-2 or TRBV6-3 to TRBJ2-7; the D is unclear. The material sequenced was blood. The CDR3 here is CASSMGRFYEQYF. The CDR3 bases are TGTGCCAGCAGTATGGGCCGGTTCTACGAGCAGTACTTC.